This TCR beta chain emerged from a study of human T cells and chemical hapten exposure. Findings and caveats of the study: TCRs above 1 in 1000 frequency stayed constant with DPC sensitization.

Comment on this clonotype: Its target is not known.

This CDR3 spans 13 amino acids. The germline CDR1 and CDR2 sequences are SGHRS and YFSETQ. V shed 4 bases and J shed 1 base, with 7 bases lying between them. As the library was built, unique molecular identifiers were attached to individual cDNA molecules. TCRdb re-analysed the 5' RACE reads in MiXCR, keeping a single row per CDR3 protein. In the table there are under 150,000 distinct CDR3 sequences, more than 15% of which are singletons. Total RNA was extracted from unfractionated whole blood. The clonotype was recovered from a human donor in good health. This rearrangement joins TRBV5-1 to TRBJ2-3; D possibly uses TRBD1 or TRBD2 (5 bases each). In DNA, the CDR3 is TGCGCCAGCAGCGGGGACCGCACAGATACGCAGTATTTT. This codes for CASSGDRTDTQYF.